One and the same sample provided the 5 T cell receptor beta chains below, sequenced in a study of OX40 agonist ivuxolimab in advanced cancers. Libraries were prepared by immunoSEQ multiplex PCR; TCRdb keeps only in-frame clonotypes and omits some of them. The top ten hold approximately 0.49% of the sample, which has tens of thousands of clones, 80% to 95% seen once. The material sequenced was CD4+ or CD8+ T cells sorted from blood, taken in a trial of the OX40 agonist ivuxolimab. These receptors all come from an adult with an advanced solid tumor such as melanoma, head and neck, liver or kidney cancer.

This clone was seen more than once but under ten times. The chain carries TRBV18 and TRBJ1-4; 7 bases are shared with TRBD1. Germline CDR1 reads KGHSH; CDR2 reads LQKENI. This CDR3 spans 17 amino acids. J gave up 10 bases and V 4 bases, and 18 bases lay outside the gene matches. Here the CDR3 reads CASSLGFNRGLLGKLFF. In nucleotides, the CDR3 is TGTGCCAGCTCACTGGGCTTCAACAGGGGCTTACTGGGAAAACTGTTTTTT.

V gene TRBV7-9 combines with J gene TRBJ2-5; D possibly uses TRBD1 or TRBD2 (5 bases each). Looked up from germline, CDR1 is SEHNR and CDR2 is FQNEAQ (reference sequence). The CDR3 has 14 amino acids. V was clipped by 5 bases and J by 2 bases, with 12 bases between them. CDR3 in amino acids: CASSRRGPQETQYF. In DNA form, the CDR3 reads TGTGCCAGCAGCCGAAGGGGACCTCAAGAGACCCAGTACTTC.

The chain combines TRBV30 with TRBJ2-3; no firm D call. The CDR3 runs 12 residues. V was pared by 3 bases and J by 4 bases, with 8 bases between. The germline CDR1 and CDR2 sequences are GTSNPN and SVGIG (reference sequence). The CDR3 protein is CAWRKGSDTQYF. CDR3 nucleotides: TGTGCCTGGAGGAAGGGTTCAGATACGCAGTATTTT.

The chain couples TRBV27 to TRBJ1-2; 10 bases map to TRBD1. Germline V gene sequence: CDR1 MNHEY, CDR2 SMNVEV (reference sequence). The length of the CDR3 is 12 residues. Trimming at V came to 6 bases and at J to 8 bases, leaving 3 bases not matched to a gene. CDR3: CASRTGGRGYTF. CDR3 coding DNA: TGTGCCAGCAGGACAGGGGGCCGGGGCTACACCTTC.

The rearrangement joins TRBV28 to TRBJ2-7; 8 bases are shared with TRBD1. The junction had 11 bases not matched to a gene; V was cut back by 10 bases and J by 6 bases. Per germline, CDR1 MDHEN and CDR2 SYDVKM. CDR3 length: 13 residues. The CDR3 bases are TGTGCCATCCAGGACAGGGTGGTATCCGAGCAGTACTTC. This translates into CAIQDRVVSEQYF.